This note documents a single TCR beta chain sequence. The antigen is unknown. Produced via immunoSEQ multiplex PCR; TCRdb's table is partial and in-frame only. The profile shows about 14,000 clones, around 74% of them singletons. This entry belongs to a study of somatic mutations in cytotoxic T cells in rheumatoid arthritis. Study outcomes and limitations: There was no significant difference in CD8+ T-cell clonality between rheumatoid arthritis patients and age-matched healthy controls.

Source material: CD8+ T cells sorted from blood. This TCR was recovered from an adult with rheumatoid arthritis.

In nucleotides, the CDR3 is TGTGCCAGCAGTTTACGGGAAAAACTGTTTTTT. Protein product: CASSLREKLFF. The J gene is TRBJ1-4, the V gene TRBV27; D uncertain. This CDR3 has 11 residues. V was shortened by 2 bases and J by 8 bases, with 3 bases between the two germline ends. The germline CDR1 and CDR2 sequences are MNHEY and SMNVEV (reference sequence).